This T cell receptor beta chain was sequenced in a study of T cells after somatic rescue of genetic block. Method: immunoSEQ multiplex PCR; TCRdb's copy keeps in-frame clones and lacks some. The sample shows tens of thousands of clones, roughly 93% of them seen only once. The V gene's germline CDR1 is SGHTA and CDR2 FQGNSA. V was clipped by 5 bases and J by 1 base, with 12 bases between them. The CDR3 consists of 16 residues. This TCR came from a man aged 30 to 45. The chain links TRBV7-2 to TRBJ2-6; D gene unclear. Sample: peripheral blood mononuclear cells (PBMCs). In nucleotides, the CDR3 is TGTGCCAGCAGCCGGGCGGTGGGTTCTGGGGCCAACGTCCTGACTTTC. This sequence encodes CASSRAVGSGANVLTF.